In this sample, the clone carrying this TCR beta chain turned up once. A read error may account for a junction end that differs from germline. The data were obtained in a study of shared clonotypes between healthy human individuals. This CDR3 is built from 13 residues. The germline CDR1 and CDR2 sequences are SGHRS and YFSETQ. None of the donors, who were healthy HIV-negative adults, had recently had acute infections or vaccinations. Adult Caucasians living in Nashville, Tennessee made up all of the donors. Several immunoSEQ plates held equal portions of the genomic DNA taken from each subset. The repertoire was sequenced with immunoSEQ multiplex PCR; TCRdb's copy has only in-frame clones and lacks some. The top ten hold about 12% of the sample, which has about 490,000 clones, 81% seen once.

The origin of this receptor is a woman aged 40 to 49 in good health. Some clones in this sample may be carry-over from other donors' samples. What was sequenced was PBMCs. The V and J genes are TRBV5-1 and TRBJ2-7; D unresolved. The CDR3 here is CSSSLWSSYEQYF. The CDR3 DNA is TGCTCCAGCAGCTTGTGGAGCTCCTACGAGCAGTACTTC. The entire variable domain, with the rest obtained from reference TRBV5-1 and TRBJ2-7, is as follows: KAGVTQTPRYLIKTRGQQVTLSCSPISGHRSVSWYQQTPGQGLQFLFEYFSETQRNKGNFPGRFSGRQFSNSRSEMNVSTLELGDSALYLCSSSLWSSYEQYFGPGTRLTVT.